Given below is one T cell receptor beta chain in context. As originally analysed: Reference gene primer amplification gave estimated nucleated cell counts. TCRdb's table, derived via immunoSEQ multiplex PCR, lists solely in-frame clones and lacks some. D and trimming were read from the DNA, whereas the V and J calls and clone size are those reported in that table. Of 150,000 to 200,000 clones in the sample, more than 75% were seen once. This sample is drawn from a study of blood T cell repertoires in COVID-19. For the study at large: Sites across the United States, Italy and Spain contributed samples from acute and convalescent COVID-19. PBMCs, B-cell-depleted T cells, or T cells were the source of the cDNA or gDNA that made up the material.

V was pared by 3 bases and J by 1 base, with 10 bases between. The CDR3 spans 14 residues. Germline lookup yields CDR1 SGHRS and CDR2 YFSETQ. The Seattle patients, enrolled during active infection, were followed longitudinally. Source material: peripheral blood. The clonotype originates from a woman in her 70s with COVID-19, enrolled during active disease. The chain joins TRBV5-1 to TRBJ1-1, with unresolved D. The CDR3 is CASSSGSWNTEAFF. The CDR3 DNA is TGCGCCAGCAGCTCGGGATCGTGGAACACTGAAGCTTTCTTT.